The clone carrying this T cell receptor beta chain occurred a few times. The germline V gene has CDR1 SGDLS and CDR2 YYNGEE. V dropped 5 bases and J dropped 7; count of bases not matched to a gene: 15. The CDR3 runs 16 residues. The TCR beta CDR3 regions underwent amplification using RNA transcripts as the source. An initial round of RT-PCR targeting the TCR CDR3 relied on the HTBI primer set. In TCRdb, the multiplex PCR reads were re-called with MiXCR into one record per CDR3 protein. This sample has approximately 700,000 distinct CDR3 sequences; roughly 46% occur once, and the top ten carry approximately 7.2%. This entry belongs to a study of T cells in Graves' hyperthyroidism and ophthalmopathy.

Source material: peripheral blood or thyroid tissue (not recorded which). The chain is built from TRBV9 and TRBJ1-2; 9 positions agree with TRBD1. The clonotype comes from an adult man with Graves' disease, either hyperthyroidism or ophthalmopathy (not recorded which). CDR3 in DNA: TGTGCCAGCAGTGACTTCATCGGACAGGGGCGGGTTGGCTACACCTTC. It codes for CASSDFIGQGRVGYTF. The entire variable domain, with the rest obtained from reference TRBV9 and TRBJ1-2, is as follows: DSGVTQTPKHLITATGQRVTLRCSPRSGDLSVYWYQQSLDQGLQFLIQYYNGEERAKGNILERFSAQQFPDLHSELNLSSLELGDSALYFCASSDFIGQGRVGYTFGSGTRLTVV.